The 27 T cell receptor beta chains presented below share a single source sample, sequenced in a study of early T cells in non-severe SARS-CoV-2 infection (dated by TCRdb to about 2021). Libraries were prepared through 5' RACE. The sequencer listed for this sample is NextSeq 500. TCRdb reprocessed the public reads (quality trimming at Q25 with fastp, clone calling with MiXCR) and kept in-frame beta chains. Each entry merges the rows of one CDR3 protein and shows their most common DNA and genes. The sample table holds 75,000 to 90,000 distinct CDR3 sequences, of which around 13% were seen once. 1.1% of the sample comes from the top ten. Sequencing input: whole blood. The receptor set was obtained from an adult who was a healthcare worker with PCR-confirmed SARS-CoV-2 infection or an uninfected control (not recorded which).

The DNA for the CDR3 is TGTGCCAGCAGCAAAGCGAGGCAGTACTTC. Its protein is CASSKARQYF. The chain uses TRBV21-1 and TRBJ2-7. TRBV21-1 is assigned pseudogene status. CDR3 size: 10 residues.

In this sample, this clonotype turned up once. The gene calls are TRBV7-2 and TRBJ2-7; TRBD2 agrees at 9 bases. The V and J ends lost 5 bases and 6 bases, in that order; junction bases with no gene match: 14. This CDR3 is 16 amino acids long. In germline, CDR1 is SGHTA, CDR2 FQGNSA. The CDR3 bases are TGTGCCAGCAGCCCACAGGGTCTAGCGGGAACCAGCGAGCAGTACTTC. Protein sequence: CASSPQGLAGTSEQYF.

The chain combines TRBV12-3 or TRBV12-4 with TRBJ2-1; D remains unclear. V lost 6 bases and J lost 12, with 15 bases in between. The CDR3 runs to 12 residues. CDR3 protein: CASRDGSFGQFF. The CDR3 DNA reads as TGTGCCAGCAGGGACGGGTCGTTCGGGCAGTTCTTC.

This CDR3 is CASKSGVAKNIQYF. The DNA for the CDR3 is TGTGCCAGCAAATCAGGGGTAGCCAAAAACATTCAGTACTTC. The chain joins TRBV6-5 to TRBJ2-4, with D maybe TRBD1 (6 bases). The CDR3 covers 14 residues. Germline CDR1 and CDR2: MNHEY and SVGAGI. Trimming shortened V by 7 bases and J by 0 bases, and 10 bases separated the two germline ends.

The rearrangement links TRBV10-3 to TRBJ2-7, with TRBD1 identical over 11 bases. The junction had 5 bases not matched to a gene; V was cut back by 10 bases and J by 6 bases. The CDR3 runs to 12 residues. Germline assignment: CDR1 ENHRY and CDR2 SYGVKD. CDR3 loop: CATWTGGGEQYF. The CDR3 DNA follows: TGTGCCACGTGGACAGGGGGCGGCGAGCAGTACTTC.

The chain employs TRBV28 and TRBJ2-5, with D perhaps given as TRBD1 or TRBD2 (5 bases each). The CDR3 is made up of 13 amino acids. Germline CDR1 MDHEN, CDR2 SYDVKM. V was shortened by 3 bases and J by 5 bases, with 10 bases between the two germline ends. The CDR3 loop is CASSFLGVETQYF. The CDR3 DNA is TGTGCCAGCAGTTTTCTGGGGGTGGAGACCCAGTACTTC.

This clonotype was picked up many times. V is TRBV7-2 and J is TRBJ2-3, with 8 bases fitting TRBD2. The ends lost 5 bases at V and 1 base at J; junction bases unmatched: 14. The CDR3 contains 18 residues. Germline CDR1 SGHTA, CDR2 FQGNSA. DNA for the CDR3: TGTGCCAGCAGCCACATTACTAGCGGATCTTGGGGCACAGATACGCAGTATTTT. As protein: CASSHITSGSWGTDTQYF.

V is TRBV6-5 and J is TRBJ2-7, with 10 nucleotides matching TRBD1. The CDR3 length is 14 residues. J gave up 4 bases and V 7 bases, and 7 bases lay outside the gene matches. Germline CDR1 MNHEY, CDR2 SVGAGI. In DNA form, the CDR3 reads TGTGCCAGCATGCCGGGACAGGGGAAGTACGAGCAGTACTTC. Its protein product is CASMPGQGKYEQYF.

This clonotype was counted a few times. The J gene is TRBJ2-7, the V gene TRBV6-5; D might be TRBD1 or TRBD2, each matching 5 bases. Trimming removed 2 bases from V and 2 bases from J, with 7 bases in between. Germline CDR1 MNHEY, CDR2 SVGAGI. The CDR3 extends over 13 amino acids. CDR3 sequence reads: CASSYMGAYEQYF. The DNA of the CDR3 is TGTGCCAGCAGTTACATGGGGGCCTACGAGCAGTACTTC.

This clonotype was picked up many times. The chain joins TRBV29-1 to TRBJ2-5; D perhaps matches TRBD2 (6 bases). The germline V and J ends were trimmed by 4 bases and 7 bases, with 13 bases remaining between them. This CDR3 has 12 residues. Germline V gene data show CDR1 as SQVTM and CDR2 as ANQGSEA. Written as DNA, the CDR3 is TGCAGCGTTGGGTTTCCGGAGGGGACCCAGTACTTC. It specifies CSVGFPEGTQYF.

This clonotype has at least ten counts. The chain joins TRBV29-1 to TRBJ2-1; no clear D gene. The length of the CDR3 is 11 residues. The germline V and J ends were trimmed by 6 bases and 8 bases, with 11 bases remaining between them. Germline V gene lookup returns CDR1 SQVTM and CDR2 ANQGSEA. The CDR3 DNA reads as TGCAGCGTCCAGACTGGCGATGAGCAGTTCTTC. It is translated as CSVQTGDEQFF.

V is TRBV7-9 and J is TRBJ1-1; D not certain. Germline values: CDR1 SEHNR, CDR2 FQNEAQ (reference sequence). CDR3 length: 14 residues. The V and J ends lost 8 bases and 1 base respectively, with 14 bases between them. The CDR3 loop reads CASFSTRGNTEAFF. DNA of the CDR3: TGTGCCAGCTTCTCCACCCGCGGGAACACTGAAGCTTTCTTT.

The chain recombines TRBV9 with TRBJ1-2, with 9 bases that match TRBD1. The CDR3 spans 17 residues. V was pared by 3 bases and J by 2 bases, with 11 bases of the junction left unmatched. Germline V gene sequence: CDR1 SGDLS, CDR2 YYNGEE. CDR3 coding DNA: TGTGCCAGCAGCGGGACAGTGACAGGGGGAAGAAACTATGGCTACACCTTC. As protein: CASSGTVTGGRNYGYTF.

V and J are TRBV24-1 and TRBJ2-1; 8 nucleotides align to TRBD2. This CDR3 contains 16 residues. Looked up from germline, CDR1 is KGHDR and CDR2 is SFDVKD. V lost 3 bases to trimming and J lost 6 bases; unmatched junction nucleotides: 9. The CDR3 bases are TGTGCCACCAGTGATCCTCAGCGGGGGCAGGGCAATGAGCAGTTCTTC. This gives the protein CATSDPQRGQGNEQFF.

At least ten counts were recorded for this clonotype. The J gene is TRBJ2-1, the V gene TRBV5-4, with D perhaps matching TRBD1 or TRBD2 (5 bases each). Trimming took off 3 bases at V and 3 bases at J, with 10 bases between the two ends. The germline CDR1 and CDR2 sequences are SGHNT and YYREEE (reference sequence). The CDR3 totals 14 residues. CDR3 sequence reads: CASSSGTSYNEQFF. The CDR3 DNA sequence: TGTGCCAGCAGCTCCGGGACCAGCTACAATGAGCAGTTCTTC.

The chain couples TRBV12-3 or TRBV12-4 to TRBJ1-6, with TRBD1 as a possible D gene (5 bases). There are 14 residues in the CDR3. V was pared by 2 bases and J by 8 bases, with 10 bases between. CDR3 nucleotide sequence: TGTGCCAGCAGTTTAAGACAGAGCTATTCACCCCTCCACTTT. This codes for CASSLRQSYSPLHF.

This rearrangement joins TRBV9 to TRBJ2-2, with D possibly being TRBD2 (5 bases). Trimming shortened V by 4 bases and J by 2 bases, and 12 bases separated the two germline ends. Germline CDR1 is SGDLS and CDR2 is YYNGEE. The CDR3 is 15 residues long. In nucleotides, the CDR3 is TGTGCCAGCAGCCTAGCCGGACTCAACACCGGGGAGCTGTTTTTT. Amino acid sequence: CASSLAGLNTGELFF.

This CDR3 is CSAGRLDSQETQYF. As DNA, the CDR3 is TGCAGTGCCGGGAGACTAGACAGCCAAGAGACCCAGTACTTC. This chain connects TRBV20-1 to TRBJ2-5; a possible D gene is TRBD2 (6 bases). Germline lookup yields CDR1 DFQATT and CDR2 SNEGSKA (reference sequence). V lost 6 bases and J lost 1, with 15 bases in between. The CDR3 extends over 14 amino acids.

At least ten counts were recorded for this clonotype. The rearrangement links TRBV18 to TRBJ1-1; D remains ambiguous. Germline CDR1 reads KGHSH; CDR2 reads LQKENI. The CDR3 runs 11 residues. Between the trimmed V and J ends, which lost 5 bases and 8 bases, there was a span of 9 bases. The CDR3 protein is CASSEDGEAFF. The CDR3 region has the DNA TGTGCCAGCTCAGAGGACGGAGAAGCTTTCTTT.

This clonotype has a count of ten or more. The chain links TRBV11-2 to TRBJ2-2; D might be TRBD2 (5 bases). The V end lost 7 bases, the J end lost 5 bases, and 20 bases lay between the germline ends. Germline values: CDR1 SGHAT, CDR2 FQNNGV. CDR3 length: 16 amino acids. The DNA for the CDR3 is TGTGCCAGCAACCCCACCCCCGGAGGTCGGACCGGGGAGCTGTTTTTT. Its translation: CASNPTPGGRTGELFF.

V gene TRBV5-5 combines with J gene TRBJ2-4; perhaps D is TRBD1 or TRBD2 (5 bases each). The CDR3 has 14 residues. Trimming removed 7 bases at V and 2 bases at J, with 13 bases between. In germline, CDR1 is SGHKS, CDR2 YYEKEE (reference sequence). The CDR3 bases are TGTGCCAGCGGAAGTTGGGGGACCAAAAACATTCAGTACTTC. Translated: CASGSWGTKNIQYF. The variable domain in full, with the rest retrieved from reference TRBV5-5 and TRBJ2-4, is DAGVTQSPTHLIKTRGQQVTLRCSPISGHKSVSWYQQVLGQGPQFIFQYYEKEERGRGNFPDRFSARQFPNYSSELNVNALLLGDSALYLCASGSWGTKNIQYFGAGTRLSVL.

This clonotype was recorded a few times. The rearrangement uses TRBV7-9 and TRBJ2-5; D remains ambiguous. The V gene's germline CDR1 is SEHNR and CDR2 FQNEAQ (reference sequence). The V gene lost 0 bases and the J gene lost 2 bases, with 10 bases spanning the gap. The CDR3 has 15 amino acids. The CDR3 DNA follows: TGTGCCAGCAGCTTAGCTGTTCCTTTTCAAGAGACCCAGTACTTC. As protein: CASSLAVPFQETQYF.

The rearrangement joins TRBV20-1 to TRBJ1-2; unclear D gene. Looked up from germline, CDR1 is DFQATT and CDR2 is SNEGSKA (reference sequence). CDR3 length equals 11 residues. Trimming removed 1 base at V and 3 bases at J, with 3 bases between. Here the CDR3 reads CSARGDYGYTF. CDR3 DNA: TGCAGTGCTAGAGGGGACTATGGCTACACCTTC.

The chain links TRBV5-1 to TRBJ1-4; D not resolved. Germline loops: CDR1 SGHRS, CDR2 YFSETQ. V gave up 1 base and J gave up 8 bases, with 9 bases separating them. This CDR3 has 13 residues. CDR3: CASSLRVREKLFF. The DNA for the CDR3 is TGCGCCAGCAGCTTGAGGGTCCGGGAAAAACTGTTTTTT.

The V gene is TRBV28, the J gene TRBJ1-1; D ambiguous. The CDR3 sequence is 14 residues long. Germline V gives CDR1 MDHEN, CDR2 SYDVKM. V gave up 7 bases and J gave up 1 base, with 13 bases separating them. The CDR3 DNA reads as TGTGCCAGCACCCAGACCTTGGAGAACACTGAAGCTTTCTTT. This sequence encodes CASTQTLENTEAFF.

The CDR3 region has the DNA TGTGCCAGCGCCTACATTCCCTACGAGCAGTACTTC. This encodes CASAYIPYEQYF. The chain combines TRBV6-2 or TRBV6-3 with TRBJ2-7; D remains ambiguous. This CDR3 is built from 12 residues. The V gene lost 8 bases and the J gene lost 2 bases, with 10 bases spanning the gap. Germline V lookup: CDR1 MNHEY, CDR2 SVGEGT.

The genes are TRBV12-3 or TRBV12-4 and TRBJ2-1; TRBD2 aligns across 7 bases. This CDR3 is 14 amino acids long. The V segment lost 6 bases and the J segment 6 bases; nucleotides outside the gene matches: 8. For the CDR3, the DNA is TGTGCCAGCAGGATGGGGAGGGGTCGCAATGAGCAGTTCTTC. Its protein is CASRMGRGRNEQFF.